Presented here are 32 T cell receptor beta chains from one specimen sequenced in a study of T cells after posttransplantation cyclophosphamide. Busulfan-fludarabine conditioning, marrow transplant, and cyclophosphamide on days +3 and +4 were administered. Some clones are missing from TCRdb's copy, which holds only in-frame ones; the method was immunoSEQ multiplex PCR. Among approximately 45,000 clones listed, less than 95% were seen once. The input for sequencing was PBMCs, taken roughly 60 days after allogeneic stem cell transplant with posttransplant cyclophosphamide. These receptors were taken from a male patient in his sixties who received an allogeneic stem cell transplant from a related donor and was CMV-positive. Some T cells here may be from the graft donor.

The CDR3 here is CASSGLRGSGNTIYF. In nucleotides, the CDR3 is TGTGCCAGCAGCGGACTTCGGGGCTCTGGAAACACCATATATTTT. The chain recombines TRBV9 with TRBJ1-3; D call uncertain. CDR3 size: 15 residues. Per germline, CDR1 SGDLS and CDR2 YYNGEE. V lost 3 bases to trimming and J lost 0 bases, with 10 bases between them.

V and J are TRBV5-1 and TRBJ2-3; D is undetermined. Trimming pared 4 bases from V and 1 base from J, leaving 16 bases between. The CDR3 has 16 amino acids. CDR1 and CDR2 from the germline V gene are SGHRS and YFSETQ. CDR3 DNA sequence: TGCGCCAGCAGCCCCCTCGACTCGGTAGGCACAGATACGCAGTATTTT. This encodes CASSPLDSVGTDTQYF.

Only a few counts were recorded for this clone. The CDR3 loop is CASGLGNRGSNQETQYF. The CDR3 nucleotides are TGTGCTAGTGGTTTGGGAAACAGGGGGTCGAATCAAGAGACCCAGTACTTC. V gene TRBV12-5 combines with J gene TRBJ2-5, with 8 bases lining up with TRBD1. The CDR3 runs 17 residues. Germline V gene lookup returns CDR1 LGHNT and CDR2 FRNRAP. V gave up 1 base and J gave up 2 bases; unmatched junction bases: 9.

CDR3 region: CASSVVEGTDTQYF. The CDR3 DNA reads as TGTGCCAGCAGCGTAGTAGAGGGCACAGATACGCAGTATTTT. The chain is built from TRBV9 and TRBJ2-3; D is uncertain. Trimming took 0 bases from V and 1 from J, leaving 6 bases between them. The CDR3 is 14 residues long. Germline V gene sequence: CDR1 SGDLS, CDR2 YYNGEE. Full variable domain (rest looked up from reference TRBV9 and TRBJ2-3): DSGVTQTPKHLITATGQRVTLRCSPRSGDLSVYWYQQSLDQGLQFLIQYYNGEERAKGNILERFSAQQFPDLHSELNLSSLELGDSALYFCASSVVEGTDTQYFGPGTRLTVL.

This chain connects TRBV5-4 to TRBJ2-2; 9 bases are a match to TRBD2. The CDR3 has 17 amino acids. Trimming cost V 4 bases and J 2 bases; bases outside gene matches: 9. The germline gives CDR1 SGHNT, CDR2 YYREEE (reference sequence). The CDR3 is CASSPVGRGGNTGELFF. The DNA of the CDR3 is TGTGCCAGCAGCCCGGTAGGGCGGGGGGGAAACACCGGGGAGCTGTTTTTT.

The chain uses TRBV18 and TRBJ2-3; 9 nucleotides agree with TRBD2. CDR1 is KGHSH and CDR2 is LQKENI in the germline V gene. After removal of 3 bases from V and 1 base from J, the junction contained 5 bases not matched to a gene. This CDR3 comprises 16 residues. CDR3 bases: TGTGCCAGCTCACCCTCTGCGGGGGGGCGCACAGATACGCAGTATTTT. As protein: CASSPSAGGRTDTQYF.

V is TRBV5-4 and J is TRBJ2-7; TRBD1 might be the D (6 bases). V lost 2 bases to trimming and J lost 2 bases, with 11 bases between them. This CDR3 region has 14 residues. Germline CDR1 is SGHNT and CDR2 is YYREEE (reference sequence). This CDR3 reads CASSFLGATYEQYF. The CDR3 DNA reads as TGTGCCAGCAGCTTCTTGGGGGCGACCTACGAGCAGTACTTC. Based on the CDR3 plus reference TRBV5-4 and TRBJ2-7, the full variable domain is ETGVTQSPTHLIKTRGQQVTLRCSSQSGHNTVSWYQQALGQGPQFIFQYYREEENGRGNFPPRFSGLQFPNYSSELNVNALELDDSALYLCASSFLGATYEQYFGPGTRLTVT.

The V and J genes are TRBV9 and TRBJ1-2; D gene uncertain. Germline CDR1 is SGDLS and CDR2 is YYNGEE. Between the trimmed V and J ends, which lost 0 bases and 9 bases, there was a span of 12 bases. The CDR3 contains 13 residues. In nucleotides, the CDR3 is TGTGCCAGCAGCGTAGCGAGTGGTTTGAGCTACACCTTC. Translating it yields CASSVASGLSYTF.

This clone was seen only a few times. The rearrangement uses TRBV5-1 and TRBJ1-1; possible D gene TRBD1, 5 bases. This CDR3 comprises 14 residues. The V gene's germline CDR1 is SGHRS and CDR2 YFSETQ. The ends were cut back, 4 bases at V and 3 bases at J, with 13 bases in the middle. The CDR3 spells CASSERRGDTEAFF. Written as DNA, the CDR3 is TGCGCCAGCAGCGAGAGGAGGGGAGACACTGAAGCTTTCTTT.

The chain joins TRBV7-9 to TRBJ2-3, with TRBD2 identical over 7 bases. Trimming took 2 bases from V and 6 from J; bases not matched to a gene: 5. In germline, CDR1 is SEHNR, CDR2 FQNEAQ (reference sequence). This CDR3 is built from 14 residues. The CDR3 DNA follows: TGTGCCAGCAGCTTAACCTCCGGGGGGGATACGCAGTATTTT. Amino acids: CASSLTSGGDTQYF.

The CDR3 region has the DNA TGTGCCAGCAGCTTAGGGACAGGGAACACCGGGGAGCTGTTTTTT. Amino acids: CASSLGTGNTGELFF. V usage is TRBV5-4 and J usage is TRBJ2-2, with 8 bases fitting TRBD1. The trim removed 2 bases at V and 1 base at J, leaving 1 base unmatched. The germline gives CDR1 SGHNT, CDR2 YYREEE (reference sequence). The CDR3 is 15 residues long.

This chain connects TRBV5-1 to TRBJ1-1; TRBD1 agrees at 8 bases. The trim removed 3 bases at V and 7 bases at J, leaving 5 bases unmatched. Per germline, CDR1 SGHRS and CDR2 YFSETQ. This CDR3 contains 13 residues. The CDR3 region is CASSSDGQGEAFF. CDR3 bases: TGCGCCAGCAGCTCGGACGGACAGGGTGAAGCTTTCTTT. Full variable domain (rest looked up from reference TRBV5-1 and TRBJ1-1): KAGVTQTPRYLIKTRGQQVTLSCSPISGHRSVSWYQQTPGQGLQFLFEYFSETQRNKGNFPGRFSGRQFSNSRSEMNVSTLELGDSALYLCASSSDGQGEAFFGQGTRLTVV.

The chain combines TRBV7-7 with TRBJ1-1; TRBD1 matches 7 bases. V gave up 3 bases and J gave up 4 bases; unmatched junction bases: 8. The CDR3 totals 15 residues. Germline lookup yields CDR1 SSHAT and CDR2 FNYEAQ (reference sequence). The CDR3 loop is CASSLWTGTSTEAFF. In DNA, the CDR3 is TGTGCCAGCAGCTTGTGGACAGGAACCTCCACTGAAGCTTTCTTT.

The gene calls are TRBV27 and TRBJ1-4; D gene ambiguous. Germline V CDR1 and CDR2: MNHEY, SMNVEV (reference sequence). V lost 0 bases and J 0 bases, leaving 8 bases between the germline ends. The CDR3 is 16 amino acids. CDR3: CASSLSGRPTNEKLFF. For the CDR3, the DNA is TGTGCCAGCAGTTTATCAGGGAGACCAACTAATGAAAAACTGTTTTTT.

The J gene is TRBJ1-1, the V gene TRBV7-6; 9 positions match TRBD1. Germline V gives CDR1 SGHVS, CDR2 FNYEAQ. Trimming at V came to 1 base and at J to 5 bases, leaving 8 bases not matched to a gene. The CDR3 is 16 amino acids. The CDR3 DNA reads TGTGCCAGCAGCTTAGGCGGGACAGGGAATTATACTGAAGCTTTCTTT. It encodes CASSLGGTGNYTEAFF.

As to this clone: Germline and junction disagree at one end, which may indicate a read error. The chain couples TRBV2 to TRBJ1-6; no firm D call. The CDR3 covers 11 residues. From germline, CDR1 is SNHLY and CDR2 FYNNEI. This CDR3 is CASRTDSPLYF. CDR3 bases: TGTGCCAGCAGGACCGACTCACCCCTCTACTTT. The complete variable domain, with remaining parts taken from reference TRBV2 and TRBJ1-6, reads EPEVTQTPSHQVTQMGQEVILRCVPISNHLYFYWYRQILGQKVEFLVSFYNNEISEKSEIFDDQFSVERPDGSNFTLKIRSTKLEDSAMYFCASRTDSPLYFGNGTRLTVT.

The CDR3, as DNA: TGCGCCAGCAGCCAAGATAGGAGGTACAATGAGCAGTTCTTC. It is translated as CASSQDRRYNEQFF. The chain couples TRBV4-1 to TRBJ2-1; TRBD2 might be the D (5 bases). V was pared by 0 bases and J by 4 bases, with 7 bases between. CDR1 MGHRA and CDR2 YSYEKL come from the germline V gene. The CDR3 has 14 residues.

This rearrangement joins TRBV10-1 to TRBJ2-1, with 10 bases identical to TRBD1. The ends lost 3 bases at V and 7 bases at J; junction bases unmatched: 6. CDR3 length: 15 amino acids. Per the germline V gene, CDR1 is WNHNN and CDR2 is SYGVQD (reference sequence). This CDR3 reads CASSDPGQGWNEQFF. DNA for the CDR3: TGCGCCAGCAGTGACCCGGGACAGGGGTGGAATGAGCAGTTCTTC.

The chain is built from TRBV27 and TRBJ1-4; TRBD1 matches 8 bases. V lost 4 bases to trimming and J lost 5 bases; unmatched junction nucleotides: 6. This CDR3 spans 15 amino acids. Per germline, CDR1 MNHEY and CDR2 SMNVEV (reference sequence). DNA of the CDR3: TGTGCCAGCAGTTCGCCAGGGGGCTCGAATGAAAAACTGTTTTTT. The encoded protein is CASSSPGGSNEKLFF.

This clone was observed a handful of times. This sequence joins TRBV5-4 and TRBJ2-3; 10 bases map to TRBD1. The CDR3 loop spans 14 amino acids. The V gene end was trimmed by 6 bases and the J gene end by 3 bases; junction bases not matched to a gene: 4. The germline V gene has CDR1 SGHNT and CDR2 YYREEE (reference sequence). Written as DNA, the CDR3 is TGTGCCAGCACCAGGACAGGGGGAACAGATACGCAGTATTTT. It is translated as CASTRTGGTDTQYF.

V gene TRBV5-6 combines with J gene TRBJ1-2; TRBD1 agrees at 8 bases. Germline CDR1 and CDR2: SGHDT and YYEEEE. The CDR3 has 14 amino acids. V shed 5 bases, J shed 7 bases, and the junction held 10 bases outside the gene matches. The CDR3 protein is CASRNSGGFFGYTF. CDR3 nucleotides: TGTGCCAGCAGGAACTCAGGGGGCTTCTTTGGCTACACCTTC.

The V gene is TRBV2, the J gene TRBJ2-5; D might be TRBD2 (6 bases). V dropped 4 bases and J dropped 5 bases, with 11 bases sitting between them. This CDR3 is built from 13 residues. Per the germline V gene, CDR1 is SNHLY and CDR2 is FYNNEI. CDR3 in amino acids: CASSGRLGETQYF. The CDR3 DNA is TGTGCCAGCAGTGGAAGACTAGGGGAGACCCAGTACTTC.

This clone has just a few counts. The genes are TRBV6-6 and TRBJ1-6; 7 nucleotides line up with TRBD1. This CDR3 is 15 amino acids long. J gave up 9 bases and V 10 bases, and 15 bases lay outside the gene matches. Germline assignment: CDR1 MNHNY and CDR2 SVGAGI (reference sequence). CDR3 residues: CATLTPTGLGSPLHF. The CDR3 bases are TGTGCCACCCTAACGCCGACAGGGTTAGGTTCACCCCTCCACTTT.

The genes are TRBV5-1 and TRBJ2-5; tentatively, D is TRBD1 (5 bases). V was shortened by 4 bases and J by 1 base, with 11 bases between the two germline ends. Germline-derived CDR1 and CDR2 are SGHRS and YFSETQ. The CDR3 spans 14 residues. The CDR3 region is CASSERQFQETQYF. In nucleotides, the CDR3 is TGCGCCAGCAGCGAAAGACAGTTCCAAGAGACCCAGTACTTC.

The rearrangement joins TRBV19 to TRBJ1-2, with 7 bases identical to TRBD1. The CDR3 extends over 15 amino acids. Germline CDR1 reads LNHDA; CDR2 reads SQIVND (reference sequence). Trimming at V came to 5 bases and at J to 0 bases, leaving 6 bases not matched to a gene. CDR3 region: CASSDRQGANYGYTF. DNA for the CDR3: TGTGCCAGTAGTGACCGACAGGGAGCTAACTATGGCTACACCTTC.

The chain links TRBV18 to TRBJ1-4; no definite D call. The V end was cut by 5 bases, the J end by 4 bases, with 11 bases between. The CDR3 runs to 14 residues. Germline V gives CDR1 KGHSH, CDR2 LQKENI. CDR3 nucleotides: TGTGCCAGCTCAACGCTGAGTGATAATGAAAAACTGTTTTTT. Translation gives CASSTLSDNEKLFF.

V and J are TRBV30 and TRBJ2-7; TRBD2 might be the D (7 bases). The CDR3 loop spans 15 amino acids. Trimming took off 0 bases at V and 4 bases at J, with 16 bases between the two ends. Per germline, CDR1 GTSNPN and CDR2 SVGIG (reference sequence). CDR3 DNA: TGTGCCTGGAGTGTAGGGGGGGCACTACGATACGAGCAGTACTTC. It is translated as CAWSVGGALRYEQYF.

This clone was observed once. V usage is TRBV7-9 and J usage is TRBJ1-2, with D uncertain. This CDR3 spans 12 amino acids. V lost 6 bases and J lost 7, with 12 bases in between. The germline V gene has CDR1 SEHNR and CDR2 FQNEAQ (reference sequence). The CDR3 reads CASSPRLSGYTF. The DNA of the CDR3 is TGTGCCAGCAGTCCGCGTTTAAGTGGCTACACCTTC.

The CDR3 reads CASSLVSGYGYTF. The CDR3 DNA reads TGCGCCAGCAGCTTGGTCTCGGGCTATGGCTACACCTTC. The rearrangement links TRBV5-1 to TRBJ1-2; D not certain. V gave up 0 bases and J gave up 4 bases, with 7 bases separating them. This CDR3 spans 13 amino acids. Germline V CDR1 and CDR2: SGHRS, YFSETQ. Drawing the rest from reference TRBV5-1 and TRBJ1-2, the complete variable domain is KAGVTQTPRYLIKTRGQQVTLSCSPISGHRSVSWYQQTPGQGLQFLFEYFSETQRNKGNFPGRFSGRQFSNSRSEMNVSTLELGDSALYLCASSLVSGYGYTFGSGTRLTVV.

The chain employs TRBV4-1 and TRBJ2-7, with a weak D call TRBD1 (6 bases). The V end was cut by 4 bases, the J end by 3 bases, with 16 bases between. Germline-derived CDR1 and CDR2 are MGHRA and YSYEKL. The CDR3 has 15 amino acids. CDR3 residues: CASSPGVGRLYEQYF. The DNA of the CDR3 is TGCGCCAGCAGCCCAGGGGTGGGGCGACTCTACGAGCAGTACTTC.

The chain recombines TRBV6-6 with TRBJ2-1; D uncertain. The CDR3 is 15 residues long. Trimming cost V 0 bases and J 4 bases, with 10 bases left between them. In germline, CDR1 is MNHNY, CDR2 SVGAGI (reference sequence). The DNA of the CDR3 is TGTGCCAGCAGTTACTCACTACCCGAATACAATGAGCAGTTCTTC. This codes for CASSYSLPEYNEQFF.

The rearrangement links TRBV2 to TRBJ1-6; D may be TRBD1 (5 bases). CDR1 is SNHLY and CDR2 is FYNNEI in the germline V gene. This CDR3 region has 16 residues. The V gene lost 3 bases and the J gene lost 3 bases, with 12 bases spanning the gap. CDR3 in DNA: TGTGCCAGCAGTGACGTCAGGGACTTCTATAATTCACCCCTCCACTTT. As protein: CASSDVRDFYNSPLHF.